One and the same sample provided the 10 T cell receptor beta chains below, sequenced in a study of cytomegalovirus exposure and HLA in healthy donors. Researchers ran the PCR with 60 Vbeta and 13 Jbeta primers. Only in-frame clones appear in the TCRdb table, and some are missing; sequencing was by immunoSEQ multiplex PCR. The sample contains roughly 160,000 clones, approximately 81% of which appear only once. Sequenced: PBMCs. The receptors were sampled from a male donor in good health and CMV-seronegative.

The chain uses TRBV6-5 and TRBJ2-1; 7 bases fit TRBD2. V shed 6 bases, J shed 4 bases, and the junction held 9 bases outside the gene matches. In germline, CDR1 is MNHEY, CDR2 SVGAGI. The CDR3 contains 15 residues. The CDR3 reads CASRPRDYTYNEQFF. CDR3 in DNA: TGTGCCAGCAGACCCCGGGACTATACTTACAATGAGCAGTTCTTC.

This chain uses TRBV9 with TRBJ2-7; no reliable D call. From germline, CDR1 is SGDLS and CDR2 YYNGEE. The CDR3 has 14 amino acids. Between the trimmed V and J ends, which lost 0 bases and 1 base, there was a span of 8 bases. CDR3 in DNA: TGTGCCAGCAGCGTAGTGCCAGAATCCTACGAGCAGTACTTC. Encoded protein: CASSVVPESYEQYF.

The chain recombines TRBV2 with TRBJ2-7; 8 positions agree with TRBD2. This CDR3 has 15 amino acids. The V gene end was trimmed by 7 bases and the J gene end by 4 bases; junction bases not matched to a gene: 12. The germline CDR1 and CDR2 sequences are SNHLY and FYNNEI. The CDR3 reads CASTGDAGGTYEQYF. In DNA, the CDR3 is TGTGCCAGCACCGGAGACGCGGGGGGAACTTACGAGCAGTACTTC.

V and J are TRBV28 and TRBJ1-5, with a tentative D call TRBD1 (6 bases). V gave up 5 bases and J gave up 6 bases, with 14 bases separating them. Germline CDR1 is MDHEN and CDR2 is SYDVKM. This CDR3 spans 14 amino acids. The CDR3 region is CASSKTGTSQPQHF. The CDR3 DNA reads TGTGCCAGCAGTAAAACAGGGACTAGTCAGCCCCAGCATTTT.

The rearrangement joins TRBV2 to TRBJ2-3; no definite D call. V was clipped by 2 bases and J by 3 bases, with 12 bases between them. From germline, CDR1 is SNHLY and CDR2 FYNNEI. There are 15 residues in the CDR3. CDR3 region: CASSELSFRTDTQYF. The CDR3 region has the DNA TGTGCCAGCAGTGAATTAAGTTTCAGGACAGATACGCAGTATTTT.

This CDR3 reads CASSPEALAGLGLYF. As DNA, the CDR3 is TGTGCCAGCTCACCAGAGGCACTAGCGGGGTTAGGGCTGTACTTC. This chain joins TRBV18 and TRBJ2-7, with TRBD2 matching over 10 bases. Germline V gene data show CDR1 as KGHSH and CDR2 as LQKENI. The CDR3 has 15 amino acids. V was pared by 2 bases and J by 12 bases, with 13 bases of the junction left unmatched.

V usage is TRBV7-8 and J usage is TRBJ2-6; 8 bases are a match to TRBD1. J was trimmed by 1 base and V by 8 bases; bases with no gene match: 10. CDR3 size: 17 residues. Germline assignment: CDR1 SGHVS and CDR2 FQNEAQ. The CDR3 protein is CASLTWTGRSGANVLTF. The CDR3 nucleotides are TGTGCCAGCTTGACATGGACAGGGAGGTCTGGGGCCAACGTCCTGACTTTC.

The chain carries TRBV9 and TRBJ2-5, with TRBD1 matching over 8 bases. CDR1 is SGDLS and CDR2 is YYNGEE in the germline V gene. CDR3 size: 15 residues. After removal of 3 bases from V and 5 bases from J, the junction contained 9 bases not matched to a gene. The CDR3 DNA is TGTGCCAGCAGCGGCCCCGGACAGGGAAGGGAGACCCAGTACTTC. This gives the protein CASSGPGQGRETQYF.

CDR3 nucleotide sequence: TGTGCCAGTAGTACGACAGGGAACACCGGGGAGCTGTTTTTT. This codes for CASSTTGNTGELFF. This sequence joins TRBV19 and TRBJ2-2; D possibly corresponds to TRBD1 (6 bases). Trimming cost V 4 bases and J 1 base, with 7 bases left between them. The V gene's germline CDR1 is LNHDA and CDR2 SQIVND (reference sequence). CDR3 length: 14 residues.

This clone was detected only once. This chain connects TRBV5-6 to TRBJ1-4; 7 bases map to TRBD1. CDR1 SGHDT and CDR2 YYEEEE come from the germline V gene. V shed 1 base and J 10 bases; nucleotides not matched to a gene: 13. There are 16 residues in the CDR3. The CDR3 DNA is TGTGCCAGCAGCTTGCCGTCGGACAGGTCATCCGGAAAACTGTTTTTT. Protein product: CASSLPSDRSSGKLFF.